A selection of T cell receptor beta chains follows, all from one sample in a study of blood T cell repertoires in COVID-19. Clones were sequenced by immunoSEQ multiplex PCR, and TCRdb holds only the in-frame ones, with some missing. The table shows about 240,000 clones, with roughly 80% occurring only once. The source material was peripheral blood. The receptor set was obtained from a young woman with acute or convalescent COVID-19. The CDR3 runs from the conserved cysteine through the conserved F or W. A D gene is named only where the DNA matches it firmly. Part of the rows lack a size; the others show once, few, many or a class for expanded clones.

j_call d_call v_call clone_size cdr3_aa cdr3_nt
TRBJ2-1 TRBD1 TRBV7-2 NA CASSSTGGSDEQFF TGTGCCAGCAGCTCGACAGGGGGCAGCGATGAGCAGTTCTTC
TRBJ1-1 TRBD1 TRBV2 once CASTLRDSYTEAFF TGTGCCAGCACTCTGAGGGACAGTTACACTGAAGCTTTCTTT
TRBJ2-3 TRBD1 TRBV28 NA CASTTAGVVGTGGLDTQYF TGTGCCAGCACCACAGCAGGGGTCGTGGGGACAGGGGGTTTAGATACGCAGTATTTT
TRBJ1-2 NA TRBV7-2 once CASSPGGQTYGYTF TGTGCCAGCAGCCCAGGTGGCCAGACCTATGGCTACACCTTC
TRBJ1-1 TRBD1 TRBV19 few CASSPGVDRPAAFF TGTGCCAGTAGTCCCGGGGTGGACAGGCCGGCAGCTTTCTTT
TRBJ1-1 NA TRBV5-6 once CASSLSVRNTEAFF TGTGCCAGCAGCTTGTCGGTCCGGAACACTGAAGCTTTCTTT
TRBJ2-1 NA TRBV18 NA CASSPTQEAIYNEQFF TGTGCCAGCTCCCCCACCCAGGAGGCTATCTACAATGAGCAGTTCTTC
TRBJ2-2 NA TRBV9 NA CASSVVGGTGELFF TGTGCCAGCAGCGTAGTAGGCGGCACCGGGGAGCTGTTTTTT
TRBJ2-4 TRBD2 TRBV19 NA CASSAPRGGLYKNIQYF TGTGCCAGTAGTGCCCCCCGGGGGGGGTTATACAAAAACATTCAGTACTTC
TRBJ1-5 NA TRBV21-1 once CASSKISSGQGDQPQHF TGTGCCAGCAGCAAGATATCCTCGGGACAGGGGGATCAGCCCCAGCATTTT
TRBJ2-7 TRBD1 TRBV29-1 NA CSVEEGTGREQYF TGCAGCGTTGAAGAAGGGACAGGCAGGGAGCAGTACTTC
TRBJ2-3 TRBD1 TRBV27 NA CASSPWTGDRTDTQYF TGTGCCAGCAGTCCGTGGACAGGGGACCGCACAGATACGCAGTATTTT
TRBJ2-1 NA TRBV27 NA CASRGLPGYEQFF TGTGCCAGCAGGGGCCTCCCCGGATATGAGCAGTTCTTC
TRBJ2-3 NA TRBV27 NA CASSGREDRTDTQYF TGTGCCAGCAGTGGCAGGGAGGATCGAACAGATACGCAGTATTTT
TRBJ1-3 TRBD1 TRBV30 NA CAWRESLHRGDIDTIYF TGTGCCTGGAGGGAGAGTCTTCACAGGGGGGATATTGACACCATATATTTT
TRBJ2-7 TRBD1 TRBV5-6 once CASSTGTGYEQYF TGTGCCAGCAGCACTGGGACAGGGTACGAGCAGTACTTC
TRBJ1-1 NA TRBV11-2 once CASSLPTNTEAFF TGTGCCAGCAGCTTACCTACGAACACTGAAGCTTTCTTT
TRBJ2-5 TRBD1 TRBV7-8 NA CASSLLRTDRGETQYF TGTGCCAGCAGCCTACTAAGAACAGACAGGGGGGAGACCCAGTACTTC
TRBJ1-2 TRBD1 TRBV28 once CASREGTGVYGYTF TGTGCCAGCAGGGAGGGGACAGGAGTCTATGGCTACACCTTC
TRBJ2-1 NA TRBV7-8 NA CASRRTHNEQFF TGTGCCAGCCGGCGGACTCACAATGAGCAGTTCTTC
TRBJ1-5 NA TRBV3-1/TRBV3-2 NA CASSRKGGQPQHF TGTGCCAGCAGCCGAAAGGGAGGTCAGCCCCAGCATTTT
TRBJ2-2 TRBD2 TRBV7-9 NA CASSLTLARNTGELFF TGTGCCAGCAGCTTAACACTAGCGCGTAACACCGGGGAGCTGTTTTTT
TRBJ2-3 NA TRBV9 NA CASSVSAAGTDTQYF TGTGCCAGCAGCGTCTCAGCGGCCGGCACAGATACGCAGTATTTT
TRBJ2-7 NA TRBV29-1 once CSVFYSMRGEQYF TGCAGCGTTTTCTATTCAATGCGGGGCGAGCAGTACTTC
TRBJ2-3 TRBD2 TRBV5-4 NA CASSFKLAGNTDTQYF TGTGCCAGCAGCTTTAAGCTAGCGGGGAACACAGATACGCAGTATTTT
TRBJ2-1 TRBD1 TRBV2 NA CASSEPGTAFNEQFF TGTGCCAGCAGTGAACCTGGGACAGCGTTTAATGAGCAGTTCTTC
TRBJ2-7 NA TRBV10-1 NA CASSESGGVGDEQYF TGCGCCAGCAGTGAGTCGGGGGGAGTAGGTGACGAGCAGTACTTC
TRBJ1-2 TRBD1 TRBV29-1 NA CSVGQGQGYTF TGCAGCGTTGGACAGGGACAAGGCTACACCTTC
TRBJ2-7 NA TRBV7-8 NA CASSYLLATHDEQYF TGTGCCAGCAGCTACCTACTCGCAACCCACGACGAGCAGTACTTC
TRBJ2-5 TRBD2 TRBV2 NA CASSEGGGDPQYF TGTGCCAGCAGTGAAGGGGGGGGAGATCCCCAGTACTTC
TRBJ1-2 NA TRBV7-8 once CASSPLAGLNYGYTF TGTGCCAGCAGCCCCCTCGCGGGGTTAAACTATGGCTACACCTTC
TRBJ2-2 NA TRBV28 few CASSPDRVLTGELFF TGTGCCAGCAGTCCCGACCGGGTACTCACCGGGGAGCTGTTTTTT
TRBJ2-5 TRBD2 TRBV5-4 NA CASSTSGWGQETQYF TGTGCCAGCAGCACTAGCGGGTGGGGCCAAGAGACCCAGTACTTC
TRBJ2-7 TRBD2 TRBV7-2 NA CASSSGWGLAGVYEQYF TGTGCCAGCAGCTCCGGTTGGGGACTAGCGGGAGTGTACGAGCAGTACTTC
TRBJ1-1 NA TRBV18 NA CASSAGPGITEAFF TGTGCCAGCTCAGCGGGGCCCGGGATCACTGAAGCTTTCTTT
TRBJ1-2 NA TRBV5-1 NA CASSGQSLGYTF TGCGCCAGCAGTGGACAGTCATTAGGCTACACCTTC
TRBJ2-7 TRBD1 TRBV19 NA CASSPGTGDHYEQYF TGTGCCAGTAGTCCCGGGACAGGGGACCACTACGAGCAGTACTTC
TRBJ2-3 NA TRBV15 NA CATSLPSGLSSTDTQYF TGTGCCACCAGCTTACCCTCGGGACTCTCTAGCACAGATACGCAGTATTTT
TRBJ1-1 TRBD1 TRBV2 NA CATLTGEYTEAFF TGTGCCACCCTGACAGGGGAGTACACTGAAGCTTTCTTT
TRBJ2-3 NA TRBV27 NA CASSLYTSSGTPDTQYF TGTGCCAGCAGTTTATATACTAGCTCGGGGACCCCAGATACGCAGTATTTT
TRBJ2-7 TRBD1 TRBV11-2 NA CASSQTGGFYEQYF TGTGCCAGCAGCCAGACAGGGGGCTTCTACGAGCAGTACTTC
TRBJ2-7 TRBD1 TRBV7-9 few CASSLADRGSYEQYF TGTGCCAGCAGCTTAGCGGACAGGGGCTCCTACGAGCAGTACTTC